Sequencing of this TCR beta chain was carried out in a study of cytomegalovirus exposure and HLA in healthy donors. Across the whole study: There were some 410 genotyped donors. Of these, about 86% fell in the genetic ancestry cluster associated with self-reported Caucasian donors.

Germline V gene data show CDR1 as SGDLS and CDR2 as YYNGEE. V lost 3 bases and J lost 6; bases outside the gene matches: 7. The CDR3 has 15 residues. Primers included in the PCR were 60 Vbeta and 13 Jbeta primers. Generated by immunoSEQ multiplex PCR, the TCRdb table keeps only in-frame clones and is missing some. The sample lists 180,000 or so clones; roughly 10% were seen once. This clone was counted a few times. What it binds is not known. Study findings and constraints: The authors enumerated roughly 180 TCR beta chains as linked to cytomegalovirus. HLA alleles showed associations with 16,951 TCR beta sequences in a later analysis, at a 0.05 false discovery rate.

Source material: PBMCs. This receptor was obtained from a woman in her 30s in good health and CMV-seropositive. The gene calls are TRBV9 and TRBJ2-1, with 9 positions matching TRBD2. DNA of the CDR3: TGTGCCAGCAGCGACGTGACTAGCGGCCGCAATGAGCAGTTCTTC. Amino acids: CASSDVTSGRNEQFF.